Listed here are 5 T cell receptor beta chains from one sample, sequenced in a study of beta chain features in type 1 diabetes. Investigators reverse transcribed all isolated RNA, so they sequenced expressed TCRB transcripts. Some clones are missing from TCRdb's copy, which holds only in-frame ones; the method was immunoSEQ multiplex PCR. The sample has tens of thousands of clones; around 68% are singletons. No antigens are known for them. Study observations and caveats: Within each of all four CD4+ subsets, Type 1 diabetes patients had TCRB CDR3s that were moderately but significantly shorter.

Specimen: stem cell memory CD4+ T cells from blood. Receptor source: a woman aged 40 to 55 with type 1 diabetes.

CDR3 region: CATSRNLGRATQETQYF. The CDR3 DNA reads as TGTGCCACCAGCAGAAACCTCGGGAGGGCCACACAAGAGACCCAGTACTTC. This chain links TRBV15 with TRBJ2-5, with TRBD2 identical over 8 bases. V shed 2 bases and J 2 bases; nucleotides not matched to a gene: 10. The CDR3 totals 17 residues. CDR1 LNHNV and CDR2 YYDKDF come from the germline V gene (reference sequence).

The rearrangement uses TRBV7-9 and TRBJ1-4; no clear D gene. The CDR3 is 16 residues long. The V gene lost 5 bases and the J gene lost 0 bases, with 13 bases spanning the gap. Germline CDR1 and CDR2: SEHNR and FQNEAQ (reference sequence). DNA of the CDR3: TGTGCCAGCAGCCCTCGCGGATCTGCAACTAATGAAAAACTGTTTTTT. Translating gives CASSPRGSATNEKLFF.

This clone came up a few times. This chain uses TRBV5-4 with TRBJ2-6; D not certain. The germline V gene encodes CDR1 SGHNT and CDR2 YYREEE (reference sequence). The CDR3 has 14 residues. V was pared by 2 bases and J by 3 bases, with 6 bases between. The DNA for the CDR3 is TGTGCCAGCAGCTTTAGTGGTGGGGCCAACGTCCTGACTTTC. It translates to CASSFSGGANVLTF.

In the case of this clone: A read error may produce the germline difference seen at one junction end. CDR3 sequence reads: CTSSGGTSGIDEQFF. CDR3 coding DNA: TGCACCAGCAGTGGGGGGACTAGCGGAATCGATGAGCAGTTCTTC. The chain uses TRBV5-1 and TRBJ2-1; 11 bases fit TRBD2. This CDR3 region has 15 residues. Germline-derived CDR1 and CDR2 are SGHRS and YFSETQ.

This clone occurred a few times. The V gene is TRBV28, the J gene TRBJ2-3; 11 bases are shared with TRBD1. The junction had 9 bases not matched to a gene; V was cut back by 5 bases and J by 5 bases. CDR1 and CDR2 (germline): MDHEN, SYDVKM. This CDR3 is built from 16 residues. CDR3 amino acids: CASSRRGQGAGDTQYF. DNA of the CDR3: TGTGCCAGCAGTCGCCGCGGACAGGGGGCAGGAGATACGCAGTATTTT.